This entry lists 16 T cell receptor beta chains sequenced from one sample in a study of T-cell reconstitution after alpha-beta-depleted transplantation in children. Researchers prepared the TCRbeta library using unique molecular identifiers, the study reports. In TCRdb, the PCR reads were re-called with MiXCR into one record per CDR3 protein. The table has hundreds of thousands of distinct CDR3 sequences, under 13% seen once. The specimen comprised PBMCs, sampled before TCRalphabeta/CD19-depleted stem cell transplant. The origin of the receptors is a child younger than two with acute myeloid leukemia, due to receive a stem cell transplant.

Comments on this clonotype: One end of the junction is discordant with germline, which a read error may explain. V usage is TRBV3-1 and J usage is TRBJ2-2; 8 bases match TRBD2. The germline V gene has CDR1 LGHDT and CDR2 YNNKEL (reference sequence). The CDR3 covers 17 residues. The CDR3 sequence is CTSSLPGTRTNTGELFF. DNA of the CDR3: TGTACCAGCAGCCTCCCCGGGACTAGAACGAACACCGGGGAGCTGTTTTTT.

This clonotype was seen ten or more times. The chain employs TRBV5-5 and TRBJ1-1; TRBD1 is a possible D gene (5 bases). Germline CDR1 SGHKS, CDR2 YYEKEE (reference sequence). Trimming took off 2 bases at V and 2 bases at J, with 10 bases between the two ends. The CDR3 has 14 residues. In DNA form, the CDR3 reads TGTGCCAGCAGCTTTGGGGCAGGCAACACTGAAGCTTTCTTT. Amino acids: CASSFGAGNTEAFF.

This clonotype was detected ten times or more. The chain employs TRBV11-2 and TRBJ2-7; D not resolved. The V gene lost 5 bases and the J gene lost 5 bases, with 7 bases spanning the gap. The CDR3 is made up of 11 amino acids. Per the germline V gene, CDR1 is SGHAT and CDR2 is FQNNGV. The CDR3 loop is CASSLQDEQYF. The CDR3 DNA reads TGTGCCAGCAGCCTCCAGGACGAGCAGTACTTC.

J is TRBJ2-6 and V is TRBV29-1; D is unclear. The CDR3 sequence is 14 residues long. CDR1 SQVTM and CDR2 ANQGSEA come from the germline V gene. The V end was cut by 4 bases, the J end by 0 bases, with 7 bases between. The CDR3 reads CSVVPPSGANVLTF. DNA for the CDR3: TGCAGCGTTGTTCCCCCCTCTGGGGCCAACGTCCTGACTTTC.

This clonotype was seen many times. V usage is TRBV20-1 and J usage is TRBJ2-6; TRBD2 aligns across 8 bases. CDR1 is DFQATT, CDR2 SNEGSKA, per germline (reference sequence). V lost 6 bases, J lost 3 bases, and 7 bases stayed unmatched. CDR3 size: 15 residues. The CDR3 sequence: CSANPSGSGANVLTF. CDR3 nucleotide sequence: TGCAGTGCCAACCCAAGCGGGAGTGGGGCCAACGTCCTGACTTTC.

The chain uses TRBV7-9 and TRBJ2-1, with D hard to call. Germline V gives CDR1 SEHNR, CDR2 FQNEAQ (reference sequence). There are 13 residues in the CDR3. V shed 6 bases and J shed 11 bases, with 17 bases lying between them. As DNA, the CDR3 is TGTGCCAGCAGTTCTGCGGTCAGTGGTAAGCAGTTCTTC. Translated, it gives CASSSAVSGKQFF.

This clonotype has at least ten counts. The CDR3 here is CASSLRGGVIAKNIQYF. CDR3 nucleotides: TGTGCCAGCAGCTTAAGGGGGGGGGTAATAGCCAAAAACATTCAGTACTTC. J is TRBJ2-4 and V is TRBV7-2; tentative D call: TRBD2 (7 bases). This CDR3 has 17 amino acids. V lost 2 bases to trimming and J lost 0 bases, with 14 bases between them. CDR1 SGHTA and CDR2 FQGNSA come from the germline V gene.

The chain recombines TRBV20-1 with TRBJ1-1, with a weak D call TRBD1 (6 bases). Germline V gene sequence: CDR1 DFQATT, CDR2 SNEGSKA (reference sequence). The CDR3 has 16 amino acids. Trimming took 1 base from V and 5 from J, leaving 20 bases between them. The CDR3 is CSARVRGQGWGTEAFF. CDR3 DNA sequence: TGCAGTGCTAGAGTTCGGGGCCAGGGGTGGGGGACTGAAGCTTTCTTT.

This chain uses TRBV20-1 with TRBJ2-7, with D unclear. In germline, CDR1 is DFQATT, CDR2 SNEGSKA (reference sequence). The V and J ends lost 0 bases and 4 bases respectively, with 10 bases between them. CDR3 length: 13 residues. DNA for the CDR3: TGCAGTGCTAGAGATAGGGCCCAGTACGAGCAGTACTTC. It encodes CSARDRAQYEQYF.

This chain joins TRBV6-5 and TRBJ1-5; no definite D call. From germline, CDR1 is MNHEY and CDR2 SVGAGI. This CDR3 has 14 residues. V lost 3 bases and J lost 7, with 13 bases in between. CDR3 protein: CASSYAGVGQPQHF. The DNA for the CDR3 is TGTGCCAGCAGTTATGCCGGGGTAGGGCAGCCCCAGCATTTT.

The table lists this clonotype with many counts. The chain employs TRBV7-2 and TRBJ2-5; 7 bases match TRBD1. Germline CDR1 SGHTA, CDR2 FQGNSA. The CDR3 runs 14 residues. Trimming at V came to 7 bases and at J to 4 bases, leaving 9 bases not matched to a gene. The CDR3 DNA reads as TGTGCCAGCACCCCTAGGGGGCCGCGAGAGACCCAGTACTTC. Translated: CASTPRGPRETQYF.

V is TRBV18 and J is TRBJ2-7, with 13 bases lining up with TRBD2. The CDR3 has 15 amino acids. CDR1 KGHSH and CDR2 LQKENI come from the germline V gene. The trim removed 3 bases at V and 3 bases at J, leaving 2 bases unmatched. CDR3 nucleotide sequence: TGTGCCAGCTCACCGGGACTAGCGGGGATCTACGAGCAGTACTTC. It codes for CASSPGLAGIYEQYF.

This clonotype has a count of ten or more. V is TRBV5-1 and J is TRBJ2-1, with D possibly matching TRBD2 (5 bases). The CDR3 contains 15 residues. Germline CDR1 and CDR2: SGHRS and YFSETQ. V lost 6 bases and J lost 0, with 13 bases in between. The CDR3 protein is CASNEEGSSYNEQFF. The CDR3 DNA reads TGCGCCAGCAATGAAGAGGGAAGCTCCTACAATGAGCAGTTCTTC.

This clonotype has only a few counts. The chain joins TRBV20-1 to TRBJ2-3; 11 bases fit TRBD1. The germline gives CDR1 DFQATT, CDR2 SNEGSKA (reference sequence). Unmatched junction bases numbered 7, after V lost 6 bases and J lost 5 bases. CDR3 length equals 14 residues. The CDR3 is CSATGQGAGDTQYF. In nucleotides, the CDR3 is TGCAGTGCAACCGGACAGGGGGCCGGAGATACGCAGTATTTT.

The table lists this clonotype with many counts. CDR3 coding DNA: TGTGCCAGCAGTCCCGGGACTGCGACGTATGGCTACACCTTC. It translates to CASSPGTATYGYTF. This sequence joins TRBV6-2 or TRBV6-3 and TRBJ1-2; weak D call: TRBD1 (5 bases). CDR3 length equals 14 residues. Germline assignment: CDR1 MNHEY and CDR2 SVGEGT. The ends were cut back, 5 bases at V and 5 bases at J, with 15 bases in the middle.

The V and J genes are TRBV2 and TRBJ2-4; D may match TRBD1 or TRBD2 (5 bases each). The germline V and J ends were trimmed by 6 bases and 1 base, with 7 bases remaining between them. Germline-derived CDR1 and CDR2 are SNHLY and FYNNEI. This CDR3 comprises 13 residues. The CDR3 loop reads CASSRDAKNIQYF. DNA for the CDR3: TGTGCCAGCAGCCGGGACGCCAAAAACATTCAGTACTTC.